This section outlines one T cell receptor (beta chain) sequence together with its context. The source of the sample is a study of blood T cell repertoires in COVID-19. About the research overall: Italy, Spain and the United States were the sources of the convalescent and acute COVID-19 samples. The analysed material was cDNA or gDNA that came from T cells, B-cell-depleted T cells, or PBMCs.

The length of the CDR3 is 13 residues. Between the trimmed V and J ends, which lost 6 bases and 4 bases, there was a span of 10 bases. Original data processing: Using reference gene primer amplification, nucleated cell counts were estimated. Data came from immunoSEQ multiplex PCR; TCRdb stores just in-frame clones and leaves some out. D and trimming come from the DNA, and the V and J calls and clone size come from that table. The data show 250,000 to 350,000 clones, 87% seen once. This chain links TRBV12-3 or TRBV12-4 with TRBJ1-5; D remains ambiguous. The TCR comes from a woman aged 50 to 60 who had recovered from COVID-19. The sample taken for sequencing was peripheral blood. Here the CDR3 reads CASSRRENQPQHF. CDR3 bases: TGTGCCAGCAGCCGACGGGAAAATCAGCCCCAGCATTTT.